These 30 T cell receptor beta chains came from one sample sequenced in a study of T cell clones after liver transplantation. Profiled with immunoSEQ multiplex PCR; TCRdb holds only in-frame clones, not every one. The table has around 110,000 clones, roughly nine tenths seen once; the top ten hold 0.83%. The material was CD4+ T cells from blood, obtained 12 months after liver transplant. The source of these receptors is a human patient who received a liver transplant. T cells may partly derive from the graft donor.

This chain connects TRBV28 to TRBJ2-5; TRBD2 agrees at 7 bases. The germline V gene encodes CDR1 MDHEN and CDR2 SYDVKM. The CDR3 is made up of 15 amino acids. J gave up 5 bases and V 5 bases, and 11 bases lay outside the gene matches. The CDR3 sequence is CASSPRGVRSETQYF. CDR3 in DNA: TGTGCCAGCAGTCCCCGGGGGGTGAGGTCGGAGACCCAGTACTTC.

CDR3 in amino acids: CASKSHGRNEKLFF. The CDR3 nucleotides are TGTGCCAGCAAATCACACGGTCGGAATGAAAAACTGTTTTTT. The J gene is TRBJ1-4, the V gene TRBV28; unclear D gene. The V gene lost 7 bases and the J gene lost 5 bases, with 14 bases spanning the gap. Germline values: CDR1 MDHEN, CDR2 SYDVKM. The CDR3 extends over 14 amino acids.

V and J are TRBV2 and TRBJ1-5; a weak D match, TRBD1 (6 bases). V was trimmed by 10 bases and J by 4 bases, leaving 14 bases between them. This CDR3 has 13 amino acids. Germline loops: CDR1 SNHLY, CDR2 FYNNEI. CDR3 coding DNA: TGTGCCATAGGGGGTTTTGGGAATCAGCCCCAGCATTTT. Amino acid sequence: CAIGGFGNQPQHF.

This clone has a single count. The CDR3 DNA sequence: TGTGCCAGCAGTGTGAGAGGACAGGGGAGACAGCCCCAGCATTTT. Protein: CASSVRGQGRQPQHF. The chain recombines TRBV2 with TRBJ1-5; 9 bases agree with TRBD1. Trimming at V came to 4 bases and at J to 7 bases, leaving 8 bases not matched to a gene. The CDR3 consists of 15 residues. CDR1 is SNHLY and CDR2 is FYNNEI in the germline V gene.

The genes are TRBV4-2 and TRBJ2-2, with 10 bases lining up with TRBD2. The CDR3 consists of 17 residues. The V gene's germline CDR1 is LGHNA and CDR2 YNFKEQ. V shed 3 bases and J 4 bases; nucleotides not matched to a gene: 8. Written as DNA, the CDR3 is TGTGCCAGCAGCCATTCTAGCGGGAGCGAGAGCACCGGGGAGCTGTTTTTT. It encodes CASSHSSGSESTGELFF.

The DNA of the CDR3 is TGTGCCAGCAGCTCCAATACAGGGACTGGCAATCAGCCCCAGCATTTT. Amino acids: CASSSNTGTGNQPQHF. The V call is TRBV7-9, the J call TRBJ1-5; a possible D gene is TRBD1 (6 bases). The germline V gene encodes CDR1 SEHNR and CDR2 FQNEAQ (reference sequence). This CDR3 has 16 residues. V was pared by 4 bases and J by 2 bases, with 15 bases between.

This chain joins TRBV28 and TRBJ1-1, with a tentative D call TRBD1 (5 bases). The V gene lost 8 bases and the J gene lost 4 bases, with 8 bases spanning the gap. Germline assignment: CDR1 MDHEN and CDR2 SYDVKM. CDR3 length: 11 amino acids. CDR3 amino acids: CASGGVTEAFF. The DNA of the CDR3 is TGTGCCAGCGGGGGGGTCACTGAAGCTTTCTTT. The full variable domain, completed using reference TRBV28 and TRBJ1-1, is DVKVTQSSRYLVKRTGEKVFLECVQDMDHENMFWYRQDPGLGLRLIYFSYDVKMKEKGDIPEGYSVSREKKERFSLILESASTNQTSMYLCASGGVTEAFFGQGTRLTVV.

The V call is TRBV6-5, the J call TRBJ1-5, with D unclear. Germline V gene data show CDR1 as MNHEY and CDR2 as SVGAGI. There are 15 residues in the CDR3. The V end lost 2 bases, the J end lost 6 bases, and 14 bases lay between the germline ends. CDR3 in DNA: TGTGCCAGCAGTTACCCGGGTCCAAACGTTCAGCCCCAGCATTTT. It yields the protein CASSYPGPNVQPQHF.

The rearrangement uses TRBV29-1 and TRBJ2-5, with D tentatively TRBD2 (6 bases). CDR1 SQVTM and CDR2 ANQGSEA come from the germline V gene. The CDR3 consists of 15 residues. Deletions cut 4 bases from V and 5 bases from J, with 20 bases between. The CDR3 protein is CSVGLGGVPSETQYF. CDR3 bases: TGCAGCGTTGGCTTGGGAGGTGTGCCCTCCGAGACCCAGTACTTC. The full variable domain, its missing parts supplied by reference TRBV29-1 and TRBJ2-5, is SAVISQKPSRDICQRGTSLTIQCQVDSQVTMMFWYRQQPGQSLTLIATANQGSEATYESGFVIDKFPISRPNLTFSTLTVSNMSPEDSSIYLCSVGLGGVPSETQYFGPGTRLLVL.

The V and J genes are TRBV5-5 and TRBJ2-5, with a tentative D call TRBD1 (5 bases). Germline CDR1 is SGHKS and CDR2 is YYEKEE (reference sequence). V was shortened by 6 bases and J by 5 bases, with 20 bases between the two germline ends. There are 15 residues in the CDR3. In nucleotides, the CDR3 is TGTGCCAGCACCGATTACAGGTCCAGTGGGGAGACCCAGTACTTC. It is translated as CASTDYRSSGETQYF.

The rearrangement uses TRBV5-4 and TRBJ2-2, with TRBD1 matching 7 bases. Germline trimming cut 5 bases from V and 1 base from J; bases unmatched to any gene: 5. The CDR3 length is 15 residues. Looked up from germline, CDR1 is SGHNT and CDR2 is YYREEE (reference sequence). The CDR3 protein is CASRQGLENTGELFF. CDR3 bases: TGTGCCAGCAGACAGGGGCTAGAGAACACCGGGGAGCTGTTTTTT.

This clone was seen once. The chain has TRBV19 and TRBJ2-1, with D tentatively TRBD2 (6 bases). CDR1 and CDR2 (germline): LNHDA, SQIVND (reference sequence). The V gene lost 4 bases and the J gene lost 5 bases, with 18 bases spanning the gap. This CDR3 region has 16 residues. This CDR3 is CASSTIGAGPDNEQFF. The CDR3, as DNA: TGTGCCAGTAGTACCATAGGGGCGGGACCTGACAATGAGCAGTTCTTC.

This clone has ten or more counts. The chain employs TRBV7-3 and TRBJ1-1, with 7 bases matching TRBD1. Per the germline V gene, CDR1 is SGHTA and CDR2 is FQGTGA. Germline trimming cut 5 bases from V and 0 bases from J; bases unmatched to any gene: 6. The CDR3 runs 15 residues. CDR3 nucleotide sequence: TGTGCCAGCAGCCCCAAGACAGGGATGAACACTGAAGCTTTCTTT. This translates into CASSPKTGMNTEAFF.

This clone was detected only once. This chain connects TRBV5-4 to TRBJ2-3; D unclear. The CDR3 length is 13 residues. Trimming cost V 0 bases and J 8 bases, with 10 bases left between them. The germline CDR1 and CDR2 sequences are SGHNT and YYREEE (reference sequence). The CDR3: CASSLAPPGTQYF. CDR3 nucleotides: TGTGCCAGCAGCTTGGCCCCACCGGGTACGCAGTATTTT.

In its sample, this clone was seen a few times. The sample has other DNA sequences that encode this CDR3 too. V gene TRBV5-1 combines with J gene TRBJ2-7; D may match TRBD1 or TRBD2 (5 bases each). The CDR3 length is 15 residues. Germline V lookup: CDR1 SGHRS, CDR2 YFSETQ. The V end was cut by 0 bases, the J end by 5 bases, with 15 bases between. The CDR3 coding sequence is TGCGCCAGCAGCTTGGTTTTGGCCTTGGGGGACGAGCAGTACTTC. This codes for CASSLVLALGDEQYF.

In DNA, the CDR3 is TGTGCCTGGATTACTGGGCAATACAATGAGCAGTTCTTC. Its protein product is CAWITGQYNEQFF. V gene TRBV30 combines with J gene TRBJ2-1; no clear D gene. Germline V lookup: CDR1 GTSNPN, CDR2 SVGIG (reference sequence). V lost 4 bases and J lost 4, with 11 bases in between. The CDR3 length is 13 residues. Looking up the rest from reference TRBV30 and TRBJ2-1 gives the full variable domain: SQTIHQWPATLVQPVGSPLSLECTVEGTSNPNLYWYRQAAGRGLQLLFYSVGIGQISSEVPQNLSASRPQDRQFILSSKKLLLSDSGFYLCAWITGQYNEQFFGPGTRLTVL.

The chain combines TRBV5-1 with TRBJ2-5, with 7 bases fitting TRBD1. V was clipped by 1 base and J by 0 bases; unmatched bases: 6. Looked up from germline, CDR1 is SGHRS and CDR2 is YFSETQ. This CDR3 contains 16 residues. The CDR3 DNA is TGCGCCAGCAGCTTGCCCGGGCAGGGGGACCAAGAGACCCAGTACTTC. Encoded protein: CASSLPGQGDQETQYF.

Worth noting for this clone: Other DNA variants within this sample encode the same CDR3. The V call is TRBV18, the J call TRBJ2-1; 10 nucleotides align to TRBD1. The CDR3 runs 16 residues. Germline V lookup: CDR1 KGHSH, CDR2 LQKENI. Losses at the gene ends were 0 bases for V and 7 bases for J; bases not matched to a gene: 6. As DNA, the CDR3 is TGTGCCAGCTCACCACCCGGACAGGGGGTAGCAAATGAGCAGTTCTTC. Translating it yields CASSPPGQGVANEQFF. The whole variable domain, remainder taken from reference TRBV18 and TRBJ2-1, is NAGVMQNPRHLVRRRGQEARLRCSPMKGHSHVYWYRQLPEEGLKFMVYLQKENIIDESGMPKERFSAEFPKEGPSILRIQQVVRGDSAAYFCASSPPGQGVANEQFFGPGTRLTVL.

This clone was observed a few times. This chain links TRBV27 with TRBJ1-4; no definite D call. Germline V gene sequence: CDR1 MNHEY, CDR2 SMNVEV (reference sequence). The ends were cut back, 6 bases at V and 0 bases at J, with 11 bases in the middle. CDR3 size: 15 residues. CDR3 amino acids: CASSRKLATNEKLFF. The DNA of the CDR3 is TGTGCCAGCAGCCGTAAACTCGCAACTAATGAAAAACTGTTTTTT. The full variable domain, its missing parts supplied by reference TRBV27 and TRBJ1-4, is EAQVTQNPRYLITVTGKKLTVTCSQNMNHEYMSWYRQDPGLGLRQIYYSMNVEVTDKGDVPEGYKVSRKEKRNFPLILESPSPNQTSLYFCASSRKLATNEKLFFGSGTQLSVL.

The rearrangement uses TRBV6-1 and TRBJ1-5; D is perhaps TRBD1 (5 bases). Looked up from germline, CDR1 is MNHNS and CDR2 is SASEGT. CDR3 length equals 15 residues. Trimming removed 6 bases from V and 7 bases from J, with 19 bases in between. CDR3 nucleotide sequence: TGTGCCAGCAGCTCCCCCCAGGGACTCGGACAGCCCCAGCATTTT. Translation gives CASSSPQGLGQPQHF.

The chain has TRBV5-6 and TRBJ2-3; D is uncertain. Germline V gives CDR1 SGHDT, CDR2 YYEEEE. The CDR3 length is 13 residues. V dropped 6 bases and J dropped 2 bases, with 10 bases sitting between them. The CDR3 sequence: CASIRRLTDTQYF. The CDR3 DNA reads as TGTGCCAGCATCCGGCGGCTCACAGATACGCAGTATTTT.

The chain links TRBV7-2 to TRBJ2-7; 10 nucleotides line up with TRBD2. The CDR3 is made up of 15 amino acids. V shed 5 bases and J 4 bases; nucleotides not matched to a gene: 8. The germline V gene has CDR1 SGHTA and CDR2 FQGNSA. The CDR3 sequence is CASSQGQREGYEQYF. CDR3 sequence (DNA): TGTGCCAGCAGCCAAGGTCAGCGGGAGGGGTACGAGCAGTACTTC. Full variable domain (outside the CDR3, taken from reference TRBV7-2 and TRBJ2-7): GAGVSQSPSNKVTEKGKDVELRCDPISGHTALYWYRQSLGQGLEFLIYFQGNSAPDKSGLPSDRFSAERTGGSVSTLTIQRTQQEDSAVYLCASSQGQREGYEQYFGPGTRLTVT.

J is TRBJ2-3 and V is TRBV19; D possibly corresponds to TRBD2 (7 bases). Trimming left V 3 bases short and J 4 bases short, with 14 bases between. Germline V CDR1 and CDR2: LNHDA, SQIVND (reference sequence). The CDR3 runs 15 residues. This CDR3 is CASSIGGGPPDTQYF. The CDR3 coding sequence is TGTGCCAGTAGTATCGGCGGGGGCCCCCCAGATACGCAGTATTTT.

This clone was detected once. The chain has TRBV6-4 and TRBJ2-7; D possibly corresponds to TRBD1 (6 bases). In germline, CDR1 is MRHNA, CDR2 SNTAGT. This CDR3 comprises 14 residues. Trimming pared 4 bases from V and 3 bases from J, leaving 13 bases between. DNA for the CDR3: TGTGCCAGCAGTGCCCGGACAGTCCACTACGAGCAGTACTTC. Translation gives CASSARTVHYEQYF.

The chain couples TRBV11-2 to TRBJ1-3; the D gene is possibly TRBD1 (5 bases). Germline V gives CDR1 SGHAT, CDR2 FQNNGV. Trimming left V 8 bases short and J 4 bases short, with 12 bases between. The CDR3 sequence is 13 residues long. The CDR3 sequence is CASRPEGGNTIYF. The CDR3 DNA reads as TGTGCCAGCCGGCCCGAGGGGGGAAACACCATATATTTT.

Note on this clone: Other DNA sequences in the same sample also yield this CDR3. The gene calls are TRBV29-1 and TRBJ1-5; TRBD1 agrees at 10 bases. J was trimmed by 7 bases and V by 4 bases; bases with no gene match: 4. CDR3 size: 13 residues. Looked up from germline, CDR1 is SQVTM and CDR2 is ANQGSEA. This CDR3 reads CSVGQGARQPQHF. DNA of the CDR3: TGCAGCGTTGGACAGGGGGCCAGGCAGCCCCAGCATTTT. Drawing the rest from reference TRBV29-1 and TRBJ1-5, the complete variable domain is SAVISQKPSRDICQRGTSLTIQCQVDSQVTMMFWYRQQPGQSLTLIATANQGSEATYESGFVIDKFPISRPNLTFSTLTVSNMSPEDSSIYLCSVGQGARQPQHFGDGTRLSIL.

The chain has TRBV2 and TRBJ2-2; D is unresolved. Trimming took 6 bases from V and 8 from J, leaving 7 bases between them. The length of the CDR3 is 11 residues. In germline, CDR1 is SNHLY, CDR2 FYNNEI. CDR3 protein: CASSSTGELFF. The CDR3 coding sequence is TGTGCCAGCAGCTCCACGGGGGAGCTGTTTTTT. Full variable domain (rest looked up from reference TRBV2 and TRBJ2-2): EPEVTQTPSHQVTQMGQEVILRCVPISNHLYFYWYRQILGQKVEFLVSFYNNEISEKSEIFDDQFSVERPDGSNFTLKIRSTKLEDSAMYFCASSSTGELFFGEGSRLTVL.

The J gene is TRBJ1-1, the V gene TRBV4-2; D gene ambiguous. Trimming took off 1 base at V and 5 bases at J, with 11 bases between the two ends. The germline CDR1 and CDR2 sequences are LGHNA and YNFKEQ. This CDR3 is built from 14 residues. The CDR3: CASSQATSRTEAFF. The CDR3 DNA reads TGTGCCAGCAGCCAAGCCACCAGTAGGACTGAAGCTTTCTTT.

A few counts support this clone. The chain recombines TRBV9 with TRBJ1-1, with D tentatively TRBD1 (5 bases). CDR1 is SGDLS, CDR2 YYNGEE, per germline. V lost 0 bases, J lost 5 bases, and 11 bases lay in between. This CDR3 region has 14 residues. CDR3 region: CASSVGVGGTEAFF. The CDR3 coding sequence is TGTGCCAGCAGCGTAGGAGTCGGGGGGACTGAAGCTTTCTTT.

The V call is TRBV6-1, the J call TRBJ1-2; no definite D call. Germline assignment: CDR1 MNHNS and CDR2 SASEGT. The CDR3 loop spans 15 amino acids. The V gene lost 5 bases and the J gene lost 4 bases, with 17 bases spanning the gap. The DNA for the CDR3 is TGTGCCAGCAGTCTCTCGATACTAAACCTCTATGGCTACACCTTC. Translated, it gives CASSLSILNLYGYTF.